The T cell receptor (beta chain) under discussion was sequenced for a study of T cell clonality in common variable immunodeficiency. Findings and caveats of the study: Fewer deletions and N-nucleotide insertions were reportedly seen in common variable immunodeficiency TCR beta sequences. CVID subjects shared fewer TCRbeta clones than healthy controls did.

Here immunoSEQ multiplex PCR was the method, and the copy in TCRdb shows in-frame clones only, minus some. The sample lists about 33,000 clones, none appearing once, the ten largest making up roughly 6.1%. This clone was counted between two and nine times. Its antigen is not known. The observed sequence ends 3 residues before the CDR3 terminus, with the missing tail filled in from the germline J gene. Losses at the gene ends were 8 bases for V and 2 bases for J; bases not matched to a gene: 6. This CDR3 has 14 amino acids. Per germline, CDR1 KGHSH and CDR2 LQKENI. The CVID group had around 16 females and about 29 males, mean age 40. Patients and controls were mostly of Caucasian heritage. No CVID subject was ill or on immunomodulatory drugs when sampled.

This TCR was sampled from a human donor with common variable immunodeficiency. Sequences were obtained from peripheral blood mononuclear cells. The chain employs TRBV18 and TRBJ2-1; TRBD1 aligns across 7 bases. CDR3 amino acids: CASAGQETYNEQFF. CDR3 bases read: TGTGCCAGCGCAGGACAGGAGACCTACAATGAG.